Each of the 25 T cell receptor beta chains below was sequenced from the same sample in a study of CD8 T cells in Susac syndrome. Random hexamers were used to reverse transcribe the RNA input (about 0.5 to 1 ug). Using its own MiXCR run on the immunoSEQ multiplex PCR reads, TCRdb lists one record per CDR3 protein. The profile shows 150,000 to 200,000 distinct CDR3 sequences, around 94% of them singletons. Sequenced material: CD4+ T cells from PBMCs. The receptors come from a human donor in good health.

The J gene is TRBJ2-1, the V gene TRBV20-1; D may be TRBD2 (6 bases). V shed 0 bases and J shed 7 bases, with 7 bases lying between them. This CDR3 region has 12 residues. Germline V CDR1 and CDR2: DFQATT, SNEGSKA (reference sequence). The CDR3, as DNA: TGCAGTGCTAGAGATGGAGGGAATGAGCAGTTCTTC. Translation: CSARDGGNEQFF.

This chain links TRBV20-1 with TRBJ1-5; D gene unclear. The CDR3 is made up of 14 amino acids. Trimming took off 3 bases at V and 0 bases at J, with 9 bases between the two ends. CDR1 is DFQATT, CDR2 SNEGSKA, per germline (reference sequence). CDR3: CSASSQISNQPQHF. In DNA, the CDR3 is TGCAGTGCTAGTAGCCAGATTAGCAATCAGCCCCAGCATTTT.

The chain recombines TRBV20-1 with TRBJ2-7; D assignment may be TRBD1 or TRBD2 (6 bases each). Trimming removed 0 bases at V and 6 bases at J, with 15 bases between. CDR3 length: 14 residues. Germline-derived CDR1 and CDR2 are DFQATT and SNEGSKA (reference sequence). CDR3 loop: CSAREPGAKGEQYF. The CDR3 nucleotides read TGCAGTGCTAGAGAGCCGGGGGCAAAGGGCGAGCAGTACTTC.

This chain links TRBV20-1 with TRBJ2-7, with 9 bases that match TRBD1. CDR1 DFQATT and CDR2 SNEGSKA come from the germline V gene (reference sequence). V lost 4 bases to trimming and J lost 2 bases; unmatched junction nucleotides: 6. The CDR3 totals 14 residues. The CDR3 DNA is TGCAGTGCTACCGGGACAGGGTCCCCCTACGAGCAGTACTTC. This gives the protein CSATGTGSPYEQYF.

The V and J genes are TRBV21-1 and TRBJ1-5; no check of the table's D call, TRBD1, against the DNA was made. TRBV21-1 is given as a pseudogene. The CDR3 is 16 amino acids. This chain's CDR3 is CASSKGGMDRGLSQHF. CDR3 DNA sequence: TGTGCCAGCAGCAAAGGGGGAATGGACAGGGGACTTTCCCAGCATTTT.

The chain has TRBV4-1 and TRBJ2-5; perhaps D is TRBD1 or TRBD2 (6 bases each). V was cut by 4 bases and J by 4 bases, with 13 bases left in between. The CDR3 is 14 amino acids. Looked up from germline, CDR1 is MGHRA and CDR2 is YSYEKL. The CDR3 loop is CASSLFRGGETQYF. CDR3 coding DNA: TGCGCCAGCAGCCTCTTCAGGGGAGGAGAGACCCAGTACTTC.

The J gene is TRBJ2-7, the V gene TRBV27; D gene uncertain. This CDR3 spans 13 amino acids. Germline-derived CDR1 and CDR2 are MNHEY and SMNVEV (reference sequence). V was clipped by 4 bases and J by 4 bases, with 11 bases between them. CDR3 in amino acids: CASSSTWGYEQYF. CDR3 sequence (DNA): TGTGCCAGCAGTTCGACTTGGGGATACGAGCAGTACTTC.

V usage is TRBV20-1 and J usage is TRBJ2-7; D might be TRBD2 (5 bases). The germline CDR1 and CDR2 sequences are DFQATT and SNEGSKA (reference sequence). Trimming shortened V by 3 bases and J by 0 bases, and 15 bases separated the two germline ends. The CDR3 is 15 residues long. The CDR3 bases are TGCAGTGCTAGCGGAGCTAGCTATAGCTCCTACGAGCAGTACTTC. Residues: CSASGASYSSYEQYF.

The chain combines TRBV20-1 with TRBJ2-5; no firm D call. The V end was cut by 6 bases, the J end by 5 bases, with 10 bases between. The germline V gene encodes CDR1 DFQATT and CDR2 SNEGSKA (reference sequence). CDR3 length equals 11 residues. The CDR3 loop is CSAEPRETQYF. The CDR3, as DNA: TGCAGTGCCGAACCTCGGGAGACCCAGTACTTC.

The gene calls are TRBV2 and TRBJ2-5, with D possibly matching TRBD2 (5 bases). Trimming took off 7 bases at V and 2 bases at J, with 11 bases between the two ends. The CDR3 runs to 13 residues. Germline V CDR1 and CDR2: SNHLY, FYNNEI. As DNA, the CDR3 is TGTGCCAGCAACCGGGATTATCAAGAGACCCAGTACTTC. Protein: CASNRDYQETQYF. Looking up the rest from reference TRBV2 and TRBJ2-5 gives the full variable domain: EPEVTQTPSHQVTQMGQEVILRCVPISNHLYFYWYRQILGQKVEFLVSFYNNEISEKSEIFDDQFSVERPDGSNFTLKIRSTKLEDSAMYFCASNRDYQETQYFGPGTRLLVL.

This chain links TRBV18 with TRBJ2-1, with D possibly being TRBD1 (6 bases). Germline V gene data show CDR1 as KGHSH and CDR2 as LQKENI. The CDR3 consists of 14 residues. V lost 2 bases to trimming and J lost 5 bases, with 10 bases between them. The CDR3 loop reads CASSPRGSDNEQFF. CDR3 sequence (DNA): TGTGCCAGCTCACCAAGGGGGTCAGACAATGAGCAGTTCTTC.

CDR3 sequence reads: CASSQDRQLTEAFF. The CDR3 nucleotides are TGTGCCAGCAGCCAAGATAGGCAGCTCACTGAAGCTTTCTTT. This sequence joins TRBV14 and TRBJ1-1; D unresolved. The CDR3 contains 14 residues. The germline CDR1 and CDR2 sequences are SGHDN and FVKESK. V dropped 0 bases and J dropped 4 bases, with 9 bases sitting between them.

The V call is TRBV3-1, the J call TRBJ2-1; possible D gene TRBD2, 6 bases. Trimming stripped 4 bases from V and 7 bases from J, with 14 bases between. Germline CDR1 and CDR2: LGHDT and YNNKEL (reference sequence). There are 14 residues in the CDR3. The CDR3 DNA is TGTGCCAGCAGCCCCAACCGGCGGGGAAATGAGCAGTTCTTC. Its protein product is CASSPNRRGNEQFF.

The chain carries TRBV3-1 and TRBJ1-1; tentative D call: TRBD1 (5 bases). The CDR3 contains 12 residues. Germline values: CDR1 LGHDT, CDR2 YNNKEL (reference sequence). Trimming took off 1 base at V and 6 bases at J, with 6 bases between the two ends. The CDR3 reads CASSQGGAEAFF. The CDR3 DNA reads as TGTGCCAGCAGCCAAGGGGGGGCTGAAGCTTTCTTT.

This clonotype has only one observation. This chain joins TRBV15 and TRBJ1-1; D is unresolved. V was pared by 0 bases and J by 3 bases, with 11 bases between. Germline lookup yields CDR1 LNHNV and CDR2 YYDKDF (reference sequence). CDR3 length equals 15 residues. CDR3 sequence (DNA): TGTGCCACCAGCAGAGATCCCCGTTCTGACACTGAAGCTTTCTTT. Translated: CATSRDPRSDTEAFF.

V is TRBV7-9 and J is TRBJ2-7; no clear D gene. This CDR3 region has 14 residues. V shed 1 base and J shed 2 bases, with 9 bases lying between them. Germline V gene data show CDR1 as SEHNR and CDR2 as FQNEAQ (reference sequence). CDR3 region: CASSLVSRPYEQYF. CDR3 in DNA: TGTGCCAGCAGCTTAGTTTCCAGACCCTACGAGCAGTACTTC.

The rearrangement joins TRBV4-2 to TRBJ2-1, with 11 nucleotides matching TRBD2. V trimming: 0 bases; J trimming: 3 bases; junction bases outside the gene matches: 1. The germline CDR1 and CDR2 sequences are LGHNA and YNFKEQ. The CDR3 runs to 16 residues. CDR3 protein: CASSQDGLAGYNEQFF. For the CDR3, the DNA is TGTGCCAGCAGCCAAGATGGACTAGCGGGCTACAATGAGCAGTTCTTC.

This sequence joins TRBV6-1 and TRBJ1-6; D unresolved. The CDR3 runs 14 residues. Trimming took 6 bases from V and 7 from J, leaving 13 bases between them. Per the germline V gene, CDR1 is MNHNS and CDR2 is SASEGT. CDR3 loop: CASSALVGNSPLHF. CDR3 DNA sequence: TGTGCCAGCAGCGCCCTAGTAGGGAATTCACCCCTCCACTTT.

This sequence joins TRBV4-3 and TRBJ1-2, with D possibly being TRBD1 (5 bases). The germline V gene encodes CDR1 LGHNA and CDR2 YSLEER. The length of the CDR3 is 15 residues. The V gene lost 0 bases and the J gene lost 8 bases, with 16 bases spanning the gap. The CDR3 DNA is TGCGCCAGCAGCCAAGACCTAGCAGGGAGGCACGGCTACACCTTC. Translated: CASSQDLAGRHGYTF.

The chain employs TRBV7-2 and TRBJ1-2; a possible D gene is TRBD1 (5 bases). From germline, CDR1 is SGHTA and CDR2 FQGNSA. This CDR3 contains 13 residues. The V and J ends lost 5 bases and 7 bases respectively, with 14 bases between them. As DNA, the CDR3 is TGTGCCAGCAGCGTCCTCCTGGGGGGTGGCTACACCTTC. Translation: CASSVLLGGGYTF.

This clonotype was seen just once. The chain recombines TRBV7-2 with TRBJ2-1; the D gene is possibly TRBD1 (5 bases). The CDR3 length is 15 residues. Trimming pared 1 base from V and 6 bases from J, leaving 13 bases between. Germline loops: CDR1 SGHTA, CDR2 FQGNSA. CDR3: CASSLGQSVGNEQFF. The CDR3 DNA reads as TGTGCCAGCAGCTTAGGACAGTCAGTGGGCAATGAGCAGTTCTTC.

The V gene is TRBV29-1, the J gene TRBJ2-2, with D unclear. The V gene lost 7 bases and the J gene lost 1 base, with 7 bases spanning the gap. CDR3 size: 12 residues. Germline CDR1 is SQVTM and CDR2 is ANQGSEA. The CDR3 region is CSAGENTGELFF. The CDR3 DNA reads TGCAGCGCAGGCGAGAACACCGGGGAGCTGTTTTTT.

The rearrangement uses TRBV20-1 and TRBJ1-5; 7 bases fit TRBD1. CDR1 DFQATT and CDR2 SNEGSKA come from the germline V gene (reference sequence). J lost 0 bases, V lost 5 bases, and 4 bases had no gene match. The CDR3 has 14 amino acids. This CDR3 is CSAWDRNSNQPQHF. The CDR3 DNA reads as TGCAGTGCTTGGGACAGAAATAGCAATCAGCCCCAGCATTTT.

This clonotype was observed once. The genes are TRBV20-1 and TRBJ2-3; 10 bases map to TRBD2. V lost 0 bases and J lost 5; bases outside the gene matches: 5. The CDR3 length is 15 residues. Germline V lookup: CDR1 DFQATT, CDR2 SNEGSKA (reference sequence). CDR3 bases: TGCAGTGCTAGAGATAGCGGGGGGCCGGGAGATACGCAGTATTTT. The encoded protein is CSARDSGGPGDTQYF.

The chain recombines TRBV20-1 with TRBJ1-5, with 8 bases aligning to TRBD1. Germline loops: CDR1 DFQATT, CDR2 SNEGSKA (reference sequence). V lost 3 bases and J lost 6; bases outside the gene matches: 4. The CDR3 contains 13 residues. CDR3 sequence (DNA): TGCAGTGCTAGGACAGGGGTGGGTCAGCCCCAGCATTTT. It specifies CSARTGVGQPQHF.